The sequence of this TCR beta chain was determined in a study of neurological immune-mediated disorders. Study in general: Of approximately 34 multiple sclerosis patients, approximately 31 were relapsing-remitting and 3 secondary progressive.

This CDR3 comprises 15 residues. The germline gives CDR1 KGHDR, CDR2 SFDVKD. V was clipped by 7 bases and J by 1 base, with 13 bases between them. Broader study findings: The greatest TCR clonal expansion occurred in HTLV-1-associated myelopathy and the least in multiple sclerosis, which fell below healthy controls.

This clonotype has at least ten counts. Its antigen is unknown. Via MiXCR, TCRdb re-called the 5' RACE reads, giving one row per CDR3 protein. Of 25,000 to 35,000 distinct CDR3 sequences listed, approximately 1.5% are singletons. Sequencing input: PBMCs. The TCR was taken from a woman in her 30s with multiple sclerosis. The chain is built from TRBV24-1 and TRBJ1-5, with D unclear. The CDR3 DNA is TGTGCCACCAGCCCTTCCTCGGGGAGCAATCAGCCCCAGCATTTT. Protein: CATSPSSGSNQPQHF.